This T cell receptor beta chain was sequenced in a study of molecular identifiers for immune sequencing clone quantification (dated by TCRdb to the late 2010s). For the study in its entirety: For a replicate experiment, RNA from roughly 21,000 or 96,000 naive CD8 T cells was divided into five aliquots, of which four were sequenced. The study was a methods study using CD8 T cells to benchmark molecular-identifier clustering-based TCR repertoire sequencing (MIDCIRS) and TCR RNA copy counting.

Libraries of naive CD8 T cells were built from anywhere between roughly 17,000 and 1,000,000 sorted cells, with 10%, 30% or 50% of the purified RNA used. Naive CD8 T cells were FACS-sorted as CD8+CD4-CCR7+CD45RA+ on a BD FACSAria II into RLT Plus buffer. To test detection sensitivity, Jurkat RNA equivalent to roughly eleven TCR copies was spiked into samples of roughly 18,000-1,000,000 naive CD8 T cells. CD8 T cells were enriched with RosetteSep CD8+ T Cell Enrichment Cocktail and Ficoll-Paque, followed by ACK red cell lysis. The germline V gene supplies CDR1 MNHEY and CDR2 SVGEGT. From its cysteine to its phenylalanine, the CDR3 spans 19 amino acids. Just the 57-base CDR3 DNA is kept, in frame starting at base 1. The junction shows trimming of 2 bases on V and 2 bases on J, and the gene matches do not reach 14 bases of it. As regards this clonotype: Its target antigen remains unknown. Base qualities are missing; no much larger clone stands one base away.

The full study reports these points: Highly expanded clone sizes could be underestimated if identical TCR molecules share a barcode. When barcode sub-clustering was not used, chimeric consensus sequences inflated TCR diversity, with chimeras reaching as high as 47%. Modeling indicated around 3.2 TCR RNA copies recovered per cell, compared with 9 to 10 by digital PCR, which implies a capture efficiency of around 30%. In CMV-specific effector cells, clones with more than 20 RNA copies accounted for over 97% of molecules, whereas in naive cells such clones accounted for under 1%. Naive libraries contained spiked-in Jurkat TCR RNA (around eleven copies' worth), which is not part of the donor repertoire. A single cell's worth of spiked-in Jurkat TCR RNA was reported detectable even among 750,000 to 1,000,000 naive CD8 T cells.

The method was PCR. Reads for this sample came from an Illumina HiSeq 4000. Bulk TCR libraries were made following a previously described method, with the TCR primers given in Table S5. Total RNA was purified with the Qiagen AllPrep DNA/RNA kit. Before any analysis, reads coming from multiple sequencing runs of the same library were combined into one pool. The paper's processing steps were these. Reads were retained only if an exact TCR constant sequence was present, and the retained reads were trimmed to 150 nt and grouped according to their 12-nt molecular barcodes. Reads within each barcode group were sub-clustered using a 15% Levenshtein threshold, and quality-weighted consensus sequences were constructed for each RNA molecule. Non-functional sequences were removed, as were lower-count sequences one edit away from another. On the basis of fitting two negative binomial distributions, barcode sub-clusters with fewer than 20% of the maximum read count were discarded. TCRdb reworked the public reads: Q25 trimming with fastp, MiXCR clone assembly, productive beta chains retained. Every entry covers one CDR3 protein and lists the most common genes and DNA from its rows. These V and J calls originate from TCRdb's pipeline instead of the authors' own analysis. In this sample the table shows under 600,000 distinct CDR3 sequences, about a fifth of which occur a single time. About 0.8% of the sample goes to the ten largest clones.

The chain was built from TRBV6-2 or TRBV6-3 and TRBJ2-3; 9 of the junction bases match TRBD1. The TCR originated in a human donor in good health. Some libraries in this study had Jurkat cell RNA spiked in. The sequenced sample was naive CD8+ T cells from blood, with Jurkat cell RNA spiked in. Sample cell subset or site, as interpreted from the label and publication: FACS-sorted CD8+CD4-CCR7+CD45RA+ naive T cells. For the CDR3, the sequence is CASSYPTYRWDRDTDTQYF. The nucleotide sequence reads as follows: TGTGCCAGCAGTTACCCGACCTATCGCTGGGACAGGGACACAGATACGCAGTATTTT.